A single sample is the source of the 28 T cell receptor beta chains below, sequenced in a study of T cell changes during pregnancy in multiple sclerosis. Measured with immunoSEQ multiplex PCR; TCRdb has only the in-frame clones, and not every one. The sample contains fewer than 15,000 clones, roughly 90% of which appear only once. Sequencing used CD8+ T cells from peripheral blood mononuclear cells, obtained after pregnancy. These receptors originate from a female donor in good health, enrolled as a control in a pregnancy study.

In this sample, this clone turned up once. The chain recombines TRBV29-1 with TRBJ2-7; 9 bases are a match to TRBD2. V lost 0 bases and J lost 2; bases outside the gene matches: 8. The CDR3 is 16 residues long. CDR1 and CDR2 from the germline V gene are SQVTM and ANQGSEA. The CDR3 DNA reads as TGCAGCGTTGAAGAGCCTCCTAGCGGGGTTGCCTACGAGCAGTACTTC. This encodes CSVEEPPSGVAYEQYF.

The chain is built from TRBV28 and TRBJ1-5, with 8 bases that match TRBD1. The CDR3 runs 15 residues. The ends lost 8 bases at V and 1 base at J; junction bases unmatched: 7. Germline V gene sequence: CDR1 MDHEN, CDR2 SYDVKM. The CDR3 is CASQWQGASNQPQHF. The CDR3 DNA is TGTGCCAGCCAGTGGCAGGGGGCGAGCAATCAGCCCCAGCATTTT. Full variable domain (rest looked up from reference TRBV28 and TRBJ1-5): DVKVTQSSRYLVKRTGEKVFLECVQDMDHENMFWYRQDPGLGLRLIYFSYDVKMKEKGDIPEGYSVSREKKERFSLILESASTNQTSMYLCASQWQGASNQPQHFGDGTRLSIL.

The V and J genes are TRBV2 and TRBJ2-7; 9 nucleotides line up with TRBD2. CDR3 length: 14 amino acids. CDR1 is SNHLY, CDR2 FYNNEI, per germline. V lost 6 bases and J lost 1; bases outside the gene matches: 4. The CDR3: CASRERGDSYEQYF. CDR3 bases: TGTGCCAGCAGGGAGCGGGGGGATTCCTACGAGCAGTACTTC.

The rearrangement joins TRBV6-6 to TRBJ1-5; 7 bases are a match to TRBD1. The CDR3 is made up of 14 amino acids. J lost 3 bases, V lost 7 bases, and 6 bases had no gene match. CDR1 MNHNY and CDR2 SVGAGI come from the germline V gene (reference sequence). This chain's CDR3 is CASKSTGVNQPQHF. The CDR3 DNA is TGTGCCAGCAAGAGCACAGGGGTCAATCAGCCCCAGCATTTT.

The V and J genes are TRBV7-2 and TRBJ2-1; TRBD2 matches 10 bases. CDR3 length: 15 residues. With 4 bases clipped from V and 4 bases from J, the junction kept 4 bases outside the gene matches. Per the germline V gene, CDR1 is SGHTA and CDR2 is FQGNSA. The CDR3: CASSYLAGVYNEQFF. The CDR3, as DNA: TGTGCCAGCAGCTACCTAGCGGGAGTATACAATGAGCAGTTCTTC.

This chain connects TRBV19 to TRBJ1-1; D is uncertain. Trimming removed 3 bases at V and 0 bases at J, with 8 bases between. CDR1 and CDR2 from the germline V gene are LNHDA and SQIVND (reference sequence). The CDR3 runs 14 residues. The CDR3 reads CASSMIELNTEAFF. DNA for the CDR3: TGTGCCAGTAGTATGATTGAGTTGAACACTGAAGCTTTCTTT.

This rearrangement joins TRBV7-9 to TRBJ2-3; D remains ambiguous. Germline CDR1 reads SEHNR; CDR2 reads FQNEAQ (reference sequence). Trimming took off 1 base at V and 14 bases at J, with 16 bases between the two ends. This CDR3 has 13 amino acids. The CDR3 loop reads CASSLVGFPRGYF. The CDR3 coding sequence is TGTGCCAGCAGCTTAGTTGGCTTCCCCCGCGGGTATTTT. The full variable domain, with the rest looked up from reference TRBV7-9 and TRBJ2-3, is DTGVSQNPRHKITKRGQNVTFRCDPISEHNRLYWYRQTLGQGPEFLTYFQNEAQLEKSRLLSDRFSAERPKGSFSTLEIQRTEQGDSAMYLCASSLVGFPRGYFGPGTRLTVL.

The chain carries TRBV10-3 and TRBJ2-3, with 12 bases identical to TRBD2. CDR3 length equals 16 residues. J gave up 1 base and V 6 bases, and 5 bases lay outside the gene matches. CDR1 and CDR2 from the germline V gene are ENHRY and SYGVKD. The DNA of the CDR3 is TGTGCCATCAGACCTAGCGGGAGGGATGGCACAGATACGCAGTATTTT. This translates into CAIRPSGRDGTDTQYF.

The J gene is TRBJ2-7, the V gene TRBV2; possibly TRBD2 for D (5 bases). Germline lookup yields CDR1 SNHLY and CDR2 FYNNEI. The ends were cut back, 4 bases at V and 1 base at J, with 11 bases in the middle. This CDR3 has 14 amino acids. The CDR3: CASSGREASYEQYF. The CDR3 DNA reads TGTGCCAGCAGTGGTCGGGAAGCTTCCTACGAGCAGTACTTC.

In its sample, this clone was seen once. This chain links TRBV6-5 with TRBJ2-7; no clear D. V was shortened by 7 bases and J by 1 base, with 11 bases between the two germline ends. CDR3 length equals 13 residues. Germline CDR1 is MNHEY and CDR2 is SVGAGI. This chain's CDR3 is CASMTGGSYEQYF. The CDR3 DNA reads TGTGCCAGCATGACCGGCGGATCCTACGAGCAGTACTTC.

The gene calls are TRBV6-1 and TRBJ2-7; 7 bases map to TRBD2. CDR3 length equals 15 residues. Germline V CDR1 and CDR2: MNHNS, SASEGT. V lost 2 bases to trimming and J lost 0 bases; unmatched junction nucleotides: 4. CDR3 sequence: CASSESGASSYEQYF. The CDR3, as DNA: TGTGCCAGCAGTGAAAGCGGGGCTAGCTCCTACGAGCAGTACTTC.

This chain joins TRBV21-1 and TRBJ1-6; the tabulated D call, TRBD1, remains unverified against the DNA. TRBV21-1 is listed as a pseudogene. This CDR3 is 16 amino acids long. CDR3 bases: TGTGCCAGCAGCAACGGCCCAGGACAGGGGAATTCACCCCTCCACTTT. Translating it yields CASSNGPGQGNSPLHF.

V usage is TRBV19 and J usage is TRBJ2-7; no clear D gene. The CDR3 loop spans 16 amino acids. With 3 bases removed from V and 0 bases from J, the gap between germline ends came to 15 bases. CDR1 is LNHDA and CDR2 is SQIVND in the germline V gene (reference sequence). The CDR3 coding sequence is TGTGCCAGTAGTATCGGTGGGCCACCCCACTCCTACGAGCAGTACTTC. It encodes CASSIGGPPHSYEQYF. The variable domain in full, completed from reference TRBV19 and TRBJ2-7, reads DGGITQSPKYLFRKEGQNVTLSCEQNLNHDAMYWYRQDPGQGLRLIYYSQIVNDFQKGDIAEGYSVSREKKESFPLTVTSAQKNPTAFYLCASSIGGPPHSYEQYFGPGTRLTVT.

The chain has TRBV23-1 and TRBJ1-5; 9 bases fit TRBD1. TRBV23-1 is placed among ORFs of uncertain function. The length of the CDR3 is 15 residues. The V gene end was trimmed by 4 bases and the J gene end by 4 bases; junction bases not matched to a gene: 5. CDR3 in DNA: TGCGCCAGCAGTCTCCGGGACAGGGAAAATCAGCCCCAGCATTTT. Protein product: CASSLRDRENQPQHF.

V gene TRBV7-9 combines with J gene TRBJ2-7; a possible D gene is TRBD2 (5 bases). Trimming took 2 bases from V and 1 from J, leaving 12 bases between them. Germline lookup yields CDR1 SEHNR and CDR2 FQNEAQ (reference sequence). The CDR3 has 15 amino acids. The CDR3 reads CASSLTSAGSYEQYF. Written as DNA, the CDR3 is TGTGCCAGCAGCTTAACTTCGGCGGGTTCCTACGAGCAGTACTTC.

V and J are TRBV4-2 and TRBJ1-1, with D unclear. Germline lookup yields CDR1 LGHNA and CDR2 YNFKEQ. The CDR3 spans 16 residues. The germline V and J ends were trimmed by 0 bases and 7 bases, with 18 bases remaining between them. For the CDR3, the DNA is TGTGCCAGCAGCCAAGATAGCGGGTGGCGAGGTGGTGAAGCTTTCTTT. Translation gives CASSQDSGWRGGEAFF.

This chain connects TRBV4-1 to TRBJ2-5, with a weak D call TRBD1 (6 bases). The assigned J gene may be wrong: the sequence end matches TRBJ2-7 better. This CDR3 contains 15 residues. From germline, CDR1 is MGHRA and CDR2 YSYEKL. This CDR3 reads CASSPGQRTLYEQYF. The CDR3 nucleotides are TGCGCCAGCAGCCCGGGACAACGGACCCTCTACGAGCAGTACTTC.

V is TRBV27 and J is TRBJ2-2; 12 positions match TRBD2. The V segment lost 7 bases and the J segment 4 bases; nucleotides outside the gene matches: 7. The length of the CDR3 is 16 residues. Germline V gene data show CDR1 as MNHEY and CDR2 as SMNVEV (reference sequence). CDR3 loop: CASTKGLAGVTGELFF. The CDR3 DNA reads TGTGCCAGCACAAAGGGACTAGCGGGCGTCACCGGGGAGCTGTTTTTT.

The CDR3 spells CASSRGIALEQYF. CDR3 coding DNA: TGTGCCAGCAGCCGCGGGATTGCTCTCGAGCAGTACTTC. The chain combines TRBV7-8 with TRBJ2-7, with D possibly matching TRBD2 (6 bases). Trimming stripped 5 bases from V and 6 bases from J, with 14 bases between. The CDR3 has 13 amino acids. The germline gives CDR1 SGHVS, CDR2 FQNEAQ.

The J gene is TRBJ2-1, the V gene TRBV4-2; D possibly corresponds to TRBD2 (6 bases). V was clipped by 4 bases and J by 1 base, with 14 bases between them. Germline V gene data show CDR1 as LGHNA and CDR2 as YNFKEQ. The CDR3 has 16 residues. CDR3 loop: CASSRTRRESYNEQFF. The CDR3 nucleotides read TGTGCCAGCAGCCGCACGCGGAGGGAGTCCTACAATGAGCAGTTCTTC.

The genes are TRBV27 and TRBJ1-1; possibly TRBD1 for D (6 bases). Germline values: CDR1 MNHEY, CDR2 SMNVEV (reference sequence). The CDR3 runs 13 residues. Deletions cut 6 bases from V and 3 bases from J, with 11 bases between. The CDR3 loop is CASSYRVDTEAFF. The CDR3 nucleotides are TGTGCCAGCAGCTACAGGGTGGACACTGAAGCTTTCTTT.

V is TRBV5-6 and J is TRBJ2-7, with 7 positions matching TRBD2. V dropped 0 bases and J dropped 6; count of bases not matched to a gene: 6. This CDR3 is built from 14 residues. Per the germline V gene, CDR1 is SGHDT and CDR2 is YYEEEE. The CDR3 bases are TGTGCCAGCAGCTTGGAGGGTACGGGGGGCGAGCAGTACTTC. This sequence encodes CASSLEGTGGEQYF.

The chain employs TRBV9 and TRBJ2-3; 8 positions agree with TRBD1. The germline V gene has CDR1 SGDLS and CDR2 YYNGEE. V shed 0 bases and J 5 bases; nucleotides not matched to a gene: 5. The CDR3 consists of 15 residues. CDR3 in DNA: TGTGCCAGCAGCGTAGCAGGGGGCGACGGAGATACGCAGTATTTT. Translated, it gives CASSVAGGDGDTQYF.

CDR3 in amino acids: CASSLDLAGGPADTQYF. The CDR3 DNA sequence: TGTGCCAGCAGCTTGGATCTAGCGGGAGGGCCAGCGGATACGCAGTATTTT. The chain links TRBV5-6 to TRBJ2-3, with TRBD2 matching over 12 bases. The CDR3 is made up of 17 amino acids. V was clipped by 0 bases and J by 6 bases; unmatched bases: 8. Germline loops: CDR1 SGHDT, CDR2 YYEEEE.

The chain couples TRBV6-1 to TRBJ1-4, with 9 positions matching TRBD1. The CDR3 length is 14 residues. With V trimmed by 3 bases and J by 8 bases, 4 bases remained unmatched. Germline CDR1 and CDR2: MNHNS and SASEGT. The CDR3 DNA reads as TGTGCCAGCAGTGATTGGGACAGGGACGAAAAACTGTTTTTT. Translated, it gives CASSDWDRDEKLFF.

This clone showed up just a few times. The V call is TRBV5-6, the J call TRBJ1-5; 8 bases line up with TRBD1. V lost 4 bases, J lost 2 bases, and 8 bases stayed unmatched. The CDR3 totals 16 residues. Germline-derived CDR1 and CDR2 are SGHDT and YYEEEE. The CDR3 is CASSLYRGEGNQPQHF. DNA of the CDR3: TGTGCCAGCAGCCTCTACAGGGGGGAGGGCAATCAGCCCCAGCATTTT. The full variable domain, completed using reference TRBV5-6 and TRBJ1-5, is DAGVTQSPTHLIKTRGQQVTLRCSPKSGHDTVSWYQQALGQGPQFIFQYYEEEERQRGNFPDRFSGHQFPNYSSELNVNALLLGDSALYLCASSLYRGEGNQPQHFGDGTRLSIL.

This chain uses TRBV27 with TRBJ1-4; TRBD1 might be the D (5 bases). The V end lost 3 bases, the J end lost 8 bases, and 13 bases lay between the germline ends. CDR1 is MNHEY and CDR2 is SMNVEV in the germline V gene (reference sequence). This CDR3 contains 14 residues. DNA for the CDR3: TGTGCCAGCAGTTTCATACAAGCAGGGGAAAAACTGTTTTTT. Translated: CASSFIQAGEKLFF. Together with reference TRBV27 and TRBJ1-4, the CDR3 gives the full variable domain: EAQVTQNPRYLITVTGKKLTVTCSQNMNHEYMSWYRQDPGLGLRQIYYSMNVEVTDKGDVPEGYKVSRKEKRNFPLILESPSPNQTSLYFCASSFIQAGEKLFFGSGTQLSVL.

The rearrangement joins TRBV29-1 to TRBJ1-3; no clear D gene. Germline CDR1 is SQVTM and CDR2 is ANQGSEA. CDR3 length equals 11 residues. V was cut by 4 bases and J by 4 bases, with 5 bases left in between. The CDR3 DNA is TGCAGCGTTGTGGAGGGAAACACCATATATTTT. This sequence encodes CSVVEGNTIYF.